These T cell receptor beta chains were read from a single sample in a study of regulatory T cells in long-lasting Graves disease. TCRdb called the multiplex PCR reads again in MiXCR, with one record for every CDR3 protein. Of around 400,000 distinct CDR3 sequences in the sample, about 14% were seen once. The sample here was peripheral blood mononuclear cells (PBMCs), taken at new diagnosis, from a patient treated with antithyroid drugs. Source of these receptors: a female donor with Graves disease. Each CDR3 is given with its conserved first and last residue. A D gene is named only where the DNA matches it firmly.

J: TRBJ1-5
D: .
V: TRBV2
CDR3: CASSEQSWYSNQPQHF

J: TRBJ2-1
D: TRBD2
V: TRBV5-1
CDR3: CASSLTSGSHNEQFF

J: TRBJ2-3
D: .
V: TRBV4-1
CDR3: CASSQVNLVSTDTQYF

J: TRBJ2-1
D: .
V: TRBV20-1
CDR3: CSARVGELSYNEQFF

J: TRBJ2-3
D: .
V: TRBV12-3/TRBV12-4
CDR3: CASSLEGITQYF

J: TRBJ1-5
D: .
V: TRBV10-3
CDR3: CAISPDNQPQHF

J: TRBJ2-7
D: .
V: TRBV10-3
CDR3: CAISHTMGYYEQYF

J: TRBJ2-2
D: TRBD2
V: TRBV9
CDR3: CASSSFPAGGPRRAARELFF

J: TRBJ1-4
D: .
V: TRBV7-9
CDR3: CASSSQEVTNEKLFF

J: TRBJ2-3
D: .
V: TRBV5-1
CDR3: CASSSLKRTTDTQYF

J: TRBJ2-7
D: .
V: TRBV27
CDR3: CASSSGVTSYEQYF

J: TRBJ2-1
D: .
V: TRBV7-9
CDR3: CASSQPPMRAVLSEQFF

J: TRBJ1-1
D: .
V: TRBV28
CDR3: CASSFDPRDTEAFF

J: TRBJ1-1
D: .
V: TRBV28
CDR3: CASSLGALTGRGNTEAFF

J: TRBJ2-2
D: TRBD2
V: TRBV27
CDR3: CASSLSTTGGPGELFF

J: TRBJ2-3
D: TRBD2
V: TRBV20-1
CDR3: CSVGTSGPGGTQYF

J: TRBJ1-1
D: .
V: TRBV7-9
CDR3: CASSHGVGIGFTEAFF

J: TRBJ2-3
D: .
V: TRBV7-9
CDR3: CASSLILGTTDTQYF

J: TRBJ2-3
D: TRBD2
V: TRBV7-9
CDR3: CASSFSGRSTDTQYF

J: TRBJ2-7
D: TRBD2
V: TRBV5-1
CDR3: CASSQPSGTREQYF

J: TRBJ2-3
D: .
V: TRBV20-1
CDR3: CSARGLLRGSYTDTQYF

J: TRBJ2-7
D: TRBD1
V: TRBV6-1
CDR3: CASNMGQDYEQYF

J: TRBJ1-4
D: TRBD1
V: TRBV12-3/TRBV12-4
CDR3: CASSCEDRGSEKLFF

J: TRBJ2-3
D: .
V: TRBV20-1
CDR3: CSAPRVGLTDTQYF

J: TRBJ1-4
D: .
V: TRBV2
CDR3: CASSVTGLEKLFF

J: TRBJ1-2
D: .
V: TRBV6-2/TRBV6-3
CDR3: CASSYSPGAGLNGYTF

J: TRBJ2-1
D: .
V: TRBV27
CDR3: CASSTDGKYNEQFF

J: TRBJ1-2
D: .
V: TRBV9
CDR3: CASSAQGSVYGYTF

J: TRBJ2-7
D: TRBD1
V: TRBV29-1
CDR3: CSVLRNSGTGAYEQYF

J: TRBJ2-5
D: TRBD2
V: TRBV20-1
CDR3: CSAREAGLAVYQETQYF

J: TRBJ1-5
D: .
V: TRBV2
CDR3: CASSVYSNQPQHF

J: TRBJ2-1
D: TRBD2
V: TRBV7-8
CDR3: CASSFQLAAYNEQFF

J: TRBJ2-4
D: .
V: TRBV6-2/TRBV6-3
CDR3: CASSPAGENIQYF